Below are 12 T cell receptor beta chains sequenced from a single sample in a study of STAT5B mutations in CD4+ large granular lymphocyte leukemia. TCRdb's copy holds only in-frame clones and misses some; the assay was immunoSEQ multiplex PCR. The sample records roughly 40,000 clones, 81% being singletons. The source material was CD4+ T cells from blood buffy coats. The receptors were gathered from a human donor in good health.

The chain couples TRBV5-1 to TRBJ2-1; D unresolved. V was trimmed by 5 bases and J by 0 bases, leaving 6 bases between them. The CDR3 sequence is 13 residues long. Germline-derived CDR1 and CDR2 are SGHRS and YFSETQ. The chain's CDR3 is CASRDGSYNEQFF. CDR3 in DNA: TGCGCCAGCAGGGATGGCTCCTACAATGAGCAGTTCTTC.

The chain combines TRBV19 with TRBJ2-2, with D maybe TRBD1 (5 bases). The germline CDR1 and CDR2 sequences are LNHDA and SQIVND (reference sequence). V gave up 4 bases and J gave up 5 bases, with 20 bases separating them. The CDR3 is made up of 17 amino acids. The CDR3, as DNA: TGTGCCAGTAGTACTCATCCCAGGGTCCCACAAACCGGGGAGCTGTTTTTT. Encoded protein: CASSTHPRVPQTGELFF.

This clone was observed once. The rearrangement links TRBV4-3 to TRBJ2-7; D is unresolved. V lost 0 bases and J lost 4, with 13 bases in between. The CDR3 is 15 amino acids. Per the germline V gene, CDR1 is LGHNA and CDR2 is YSLEER. The CDR3: CASSQDRAGLYEQYF. In DNA form, the CDR3 reads TGCGCCAGCAGCCAAGATAGGGCAGGTCTTTACGAGCAGTACTTC.

The CDR3 DNA sequence: TGTGCCAGCAGCTCCCGTAACCGTCGGGGAGAGACCCAGTACTTC. This codes for CASSSRNRRGETQYF. The gene calls are TRBV11-2 and TRBJ2-5, with D possibly matching TRBD2 (5 bases). Trimming took 4 bases from V and 4 from J, leaving 16 bases between them. The CDR3 spans 15 residues. From germline, CDR1 is SGHAT and CDR2 FQNNGV.

CDR3 loop: CASSSPETGINTGELFF. The DNA for the CDR3 is TGCGCCAGCAGCTCTCCCGAGACAGGGATAAACACCGGGGAGCTGTTTTTT. The chain uses TRBV4-1 and TRBJ2-2; 7 bases are shared with TRBD1. The CDR3 has 17 amino acids. The germline gives CDR1 MGHRA, CDR2 YSYEKL. Trimming cost V 5 bases and J 2 bases; bases outside gene matches: 11.

This clone has only a few counts. V usage is TRBV6-1 and J usage is TRBJ2-3; 9 bases agree with TRBD1. Germline V CDR1 and CDR2: MNHNS, SASEGT. This CDR3 is built from 14 residues. J was trimmed by 6 bases and V by 4 bases; bases with no gene match: 5. DNA for the CDR3: TGTGCCAGCAGTGCCGGGACAGGGTCCGATACGCAGTATTTT. This translates into CASSAGTGSDTQYF.

V and J are TRBV9 and TRBJ2-7, with 7 bases lining up with TRBD1. Looked up from germline, CDR1 is SGDLS and CDR2 is YYNGEE. This CDR3 contains 14 residues. J gave up 0 bases and V 3 bases, and 3 bases lay outside the gene matches. CDR3 sequence: CASSGDRDSYEQYF. In nucleotides, the CDR3 is TGTGCCAGCAGCGGGGACAGAGACTCCTACGAGCAGTACTTC.

CDR3 nucleotides: TGTGCCAGCAGTACAGGGGGCGATCAGCCCCAGCATTTT. This translates into CASSTGGDQPQHF. The V call is TRBV27, the J call TRBJ1-5; 9 bases line up with TRBD1. The length of the CDR3 is 13 residues. Trimming removed 5 bases from V and 5 bases from J; junction bases left unmatched: 1. Germline loops: CDR1 MNHEY, CDR2 SMNVEV (reference sequence).

Concerning this clone itself: Other DNA sequences in the sample encode the same CDR3. The chain uses TRBV10-3 and TRBJ2-4; 9 positions agree with TRBD2. This CDR3 is built from 16 residues. V gave up 0 bases and J gave up 5 bases; unmatched junction bases: 5. Germline lookup yields CDR1 ENHRY and CDR2 SYGVKD. The CDR3 region is CAISESGGGAENIQYF. The CDR3 DNA is TGTGCCATCAGTGAGTCAGGCGGGGGGGCTGAAAACATTCAGTACTTC.

The rearrangement links TRBV1 to TRBJ1-1; TRBD1, the D gene given by the table, was not confirmed from the DNA. TRBV1 is described as a pseudogene. CDR3 length: 13 amino acids. The CDR3 sequence is CTSSTRVDTEAFF. Here the CDR3 DNA reads TGCACCAGCAGCACCAGGGTGGACACTGAAGCTTTCTTT.

The genes are TRBV28 and TRBJ1-1; D gene unclear. Trimming pared 4 bases from V and 1 base from J, leaving 22 bases between. The CDR3 contains 18 residues. The germline gives CDR1 MDHEN, CDR2 SYDVKM. The CDR3 loop is CASSYPGLQYSANTEAFF. For the CDR3, the DNA is TGTGCCAGCAGTTATCCCGGGCTTCAGTATTCCGCGAACACTGAAGCTTTCTTT.

The chain joins TRBV7-2 to TRBJ2-1; 8 bases are a match to TRBD2. CDR1 SGHTA and CDR2 FQGNSA come from the germline V gene. This CDR3 contains 14 residues. The J segment lost 11 bases and the V segment lost 4 bases, leaving 10 bases of the junction unmatched. The CDR3 coding sequence is TGTGCCAGCAGCTCCACCGGGGGGGGAGGAAAGCAGTTCTTC. Amino acid sequence: CASSSTGGGGKQFF.